This T cell receptor beta chain is from a study of tumor T cells in aggressive B-cell lymphoma. Sequencing used immunoSEQ multiplex PCR; TCRdb keeps in-frame clones, though not all of them. The data hold about 5,600 clones, with approximately 80% observed a single time. This CDR3 has 16 residues. The germline V and J ends were trimmed by 5 bases and 2 bases, with 18 bases remaining between them. CDR1 is MNHEY, CDR2 SMNVEV, per germline (reference sequence). This TCR was recovered from an adult with diffuse large B cell lymphoma. Sequencing was done on a sample of tumor tissue. The rearrangement uses TRBV27 and TRBJ1-1; D might be TRBD1 (5 bases). The CDR3, as DNA: TGTGCCAGCAGTCCCCGCCGGGGGGGACGAAACACTGAAGCTTTCTTT. Its protein product is CASSPRRGGRNTEAFF.